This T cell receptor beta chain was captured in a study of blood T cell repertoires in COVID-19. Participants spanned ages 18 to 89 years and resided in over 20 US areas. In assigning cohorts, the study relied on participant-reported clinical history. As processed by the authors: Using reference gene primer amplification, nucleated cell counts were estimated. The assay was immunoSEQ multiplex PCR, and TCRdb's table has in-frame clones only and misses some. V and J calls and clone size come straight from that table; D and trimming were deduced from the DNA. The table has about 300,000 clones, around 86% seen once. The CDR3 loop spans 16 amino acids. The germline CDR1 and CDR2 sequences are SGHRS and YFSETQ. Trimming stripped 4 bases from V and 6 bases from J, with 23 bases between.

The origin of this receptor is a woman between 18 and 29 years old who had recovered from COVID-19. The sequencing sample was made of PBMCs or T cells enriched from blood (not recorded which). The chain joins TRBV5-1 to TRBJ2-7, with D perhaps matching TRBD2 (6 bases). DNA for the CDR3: TGCGCCAGCAGCCCGGAGGGTGGGCGGAGCCGAGGCGAGCAGTACTTC. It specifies CASSPEGGRSRGEQYF. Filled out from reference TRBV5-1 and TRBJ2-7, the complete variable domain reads KAGVTQTPRYLIKTRGQQVTLSCSPISGHRSVSWYQQTPGQGLQFLFEYFSETQRNKGNFPGRFSGRQFSNSRSEMNVSTLELGDSALYLCASSPEGGRSRGEQYFGPGTRLTVT.